The TCR beta chain under discussion was sequenced for a study of blood T cell repertoires in COVID-19. Germline V gives CDR1 LGHDT, CDR2 YNNKEL (reference sequence). The germline V and J ends were trimmed by 4 bases and 9 bases, with 16 bases remaining between them. This CDR3 has 14 amino acids. This clone appeared a few times. Clones were read by immunoSEQ multiplex PCR, and TCRdb kept only the in-frame ones, dropping some. The table has approximately 45,000 clones, 87% seen once. The TCR originated in a human donor in a cohort sampled during active COVID-19. The sample comprised peripheral blood. This rearrangement joins TRBV3-1 (or the pseudogene TRBV3-2) to TRBJ2-1; a possible D gene is TRBD1 (7 bases). The CDR3 sequence is CASSPTGKGGEQFF. CDR3 bases: TGTGCCAGCAGCCCGACAGGGAAGGGAGGTGAGCAGTTCTTC.